A single sample gave rise to the 32 T cell receptor beta chains below, sequenced in a study of tissue T cells after allogeneic stem cell transplantation. Profiling relied on immunoSEQ multiplex PCR, and the TCRdb table lists in-frame clones only, not all of them. The profile shows roughly 50,000 clones, around 70% of them singletons. Sequences were obtained from sorted cells pooled from one or two spleens. The receptors shown here come from a pool of C57BL/6 mice in good health.

Of note for this clone: Genes here carry mouse names. Read coverage stops 1 residue before the CDR3 terminus; the germline J gene supplies the remainder. The chain uses TRBV3 and TRBJ2-3; maybe TRBD1 (6 bases). The CDR3 runs 15 residues. V lost 5 bases, J lost 0 bases, and 12 bases lay in between. Germline assignment: CDR1 SNHLY and CDR2 FYNGKV (reference sequence). CDR3 amino acids: CASSHRASSAETLYF. Incomplete CDR3 DNA: TGTGCCAGCAGCCACAGGGCTTCTAGTGCAGAAACGCTGTAT. Based on the CDR3 plus reference TRBV3 and TRBJ2-3, the full variable domain is GPKVLQIPSHQIIDMGQMVTLNCDPVSNHLYFYWYKQILGQQMEFLVNFYNGKVMEKSKLFKDQFSVERPDGSYFTLKIQPTALEDSAVYFCASSHRASSAETLYFGSGTRLTVL.

Comments on this clone: Gene names denote mouse genes. The CDR3 extends 1 residue past the end of the read, so its final part is completed from the germline J gene. The chain couples TRBV13-2 to TRBJ2-7; D is undetermined. The CDR3 runs 11 residues. V lost 2 bases and J lost 5, with 5 bases in between. Germline CDR1 reads NNHNN; CDR2 reads SYGAGS (reference sequence). CDR3 residues: CASGERNEQYF. The part of the CDR3 DNA that was read is TGTGCCAGCGGTGAGAGAAATGAACAGTAC.

As to this clone: Genes and germline are mouse. The sequence runs out 1 residue before the end of the CDR3; the remainder is reconstructed from the germline J gene. The chain links TRBV23 to TRBJ1-1. The CDR3 covers 13 residues. The V gene's germline CDR1 is KGHTA and CDR2 FQNQQP. The covered CDR3 bases are TGCTCCAGCAGTCAATTAATCGGGGCAGAAGTCTTC. It codes for CSSSQLIGAEVF. The whole CDR3 region reads CSSSQLIGAEVFF.

With regard to this clone: Gene labels here are mouse ones. The DNA ends 1 residue before the CDR3 does, and the rest of the CDR3 is filled in from the germline J gene. The chain carries TRBV4 and TRBJ1-6; D is ambiguous. TRBJ1-6 belongs to the ORF category, with a function that is uncertain. This CDR3 contains 14 residues. Looked up from germline, CDR1 is LGHDT and CDR2 is YNNKQL (reference sequence). Trimming removed 3 bases from V and 0 bases from J, with 3 bases in between. The sequenced CDR3 bases are TGTGCCAGCAGCTACAATTCCTATAATTCGCCCCTCTAC. Protein: CASSYNSYNSPLY. The entire CDR3 reads CASSYNSYNSPLYF.

Turning to this clone: The listed genes are named as in mouse. The read halts 1 residue ahead of the CDR3 end, with the missing end drawn from the germline J gene. The chain links TRBV17 to TRBJ2-1, with D maybe TRBD1 (6 bases). CDR1 is MNHDT, CDR2 YYDKIL, per germline. This CDR3 has 15 residues. The V end lost 1 base, the J end lost 0 bases, and 7 bases lay between the germline ends. CDR3 DNA, as far as it was read: TGTGCTAGCAGTAGAGGGACAGATAACTATGCTGAGCAGTTC. Its translation is CASSRGTDNYAEQF. The full CDR3 protein reads CASSRGTDNYAEQFF.

This clone has a handful of counts. Gene names refer to mouse genes. The CDR3 is cut off 1 residue early in the read; its end comes from the germline J gene. The chain combines TRBV2 with TRBJ1-2, with D perhaps TRBD1 (6 bases). CDR3 length: 13 residues. Trimming pared 4 bases from V and 4 bases from J, leaving 10 bases between. Germline CDR1 and CDR2: LGHNA and YSYQKL. CDR3 in amino acids: CASSRGAGSDYTF. CDR3 bases read: TGTGCCAGCAGCCGGGGGGCAGGCTCCGACTACACC. Complete variable domain (other parts from reference TRBV2 and TRBJ1-2): DPKIIQKPKYLVAVTGSEKILICEQYLGHNAMYWYRQSAKKPLEFMFSYSYQKLMDNQTASSRFQPQSSKKNHLDLQITALKPDDSATYFCASSRGAGSDYTFGSGTRLLVI.

Points on this clone: These gene names are mouse names. Read coverage stops 1 residue before the CDR3 terminus; the germline J gene supplies the remainder. This chain uses TRBV12-1 with TRBJ2-4; TRBD2 matches at 7 bases. V gave up 1 base and J gave up 0 bases; unmatched junction bases: 0. The CDR3 loop spans 14 amino acids. Looked up from germline, CDR1 is SGHSN and CDR2 is HYEKVE. CDR3 region: CASSLGGSQNTLYF. The covered CDR3 bases are TGTGCCAGCTCTCTGGGGGGGAGTCAAAACACCTTGTAC.

With regard to this clone: Germline and genes: mouse. The CDR3 is cut off 1 residue early in the read; its end comes from the germline J gene. The V gene is TRBV13-2, the J gene TRBJ2-4; no clear D. The CDR3 loop spans 15 amino acids. V was trimmed by 0 bases and J by 0 bases, leaving 8 bases between them. CDR1 and CDR2 (germline): NNHNN, SYGAGS (reference sequence). The DNA read from the CDR3 is TGTGCCAGCGGTGATGGAACAGTTAGTCAAAACACCTTGTAC. This gives the protein CASGDGTVSQNTLY. The entire CDR3 is CASGDGTVSQNTLYF.

This clone was recorded a few times. Genes and germline come from the mouse. The CDR3 end falls 1 residue outside the read, so it is completed with the germline J gene. This sequence joins TRBV13-1 and TRBJ1-6; TRBD1 matches 9 bases. TRBJ1-6 qualifies as an ORF whose function is uncertain. After removal of 3 bases from V and 3 bases from J, the junction contained 1 base not matched to a gene. Per the germline V gene, CDR1 is NSHNY and CDR2 is SYGAGN. The CDR3 has 15 amino acids. CDR3 residues: CASSADRGYNSPLYF. CDR3 bases read: TGTGCCAGCAGTGCGGACAGGGGCTATAATTCGCCCCTCTAC.

Turning to this clone: The listed genes are named as in mouse. Read sequence stops 1 residue before the CDR3 end, and the germline J gene provides the missing end. V is TRBV12-1 and J is TRBJ1-1; perhaps TRBD1 as D (6 bases). V was trimmed by 0 bases and J by 8 bases, leaving 9 bases between them. This CDR3 region has 12 residues. Per germline, CDR1 SGHSN and CDR2 HYEKVE. The CDR3 DNA, read in part, is TGTGCCAGCTCTCTCAGGGGGGGGGAAGTCTTC. Its translation: CASSLRGGEVF. The full CDR3 is CASSLRGGEVFF.

About this clone: The genes are named according to mouse. Coverage ceases 1 residue before the CDR3 finishes, and the germline J gene fills in the end. At the DNA level, this CDR3 is encoded by other sequences in the same sample as well. V and J are TRBV1 and TRBJ1-5; TRBD1 is a possible D gene (6 bases). The CDR3 length is 14 residues. CDR1 is NSQYPW, CDR2 LRSPGD, per germline (reference sequence). V dropped 4 bases and J dropped 0 bases, with 7 bases sitting between them. The sequenced CDR3 bases are TGCACCTGCAGTGACAGGGATAACAACCAGGCTCCGCTT. Protein product: CTCSDRDNNQAPL. The entire CDR3 protein reads CTCSDRDNNQAPLF.

Turning to this clone: The germline and genes are mouse ones. From the germline J gene comes the end of the CDR3, since the read stops 1 residue before it. The V gene is TRBV3, the J gene TRBJ2-3, with 10 nucleotides matching TRBD2. This CDR3 has 15 amino acids. CDR1 and CDR2 from the germline V gene are SNHLY and FYNGKV (reference sequence). V trimming: 6 bases; J trimming: 3 bases; junction bases outside the gene matches: 6. The CDR3: CASSHRLGGAETLYF. The CDR3 bases that were read are TGTGCCAGCAGTCATCGACTGGGGGGCGCAGAAACGCTGTAT.

In the case of this clone: The genes and germline here are from mouse. The read terminates 1 residue ahead of where the CDR3 ends, so the germline J gene completes it. This chain links TRBV19 with TRBJ2-5, with TRBD2 matching over 7 bases. This CDR3 is 13 amino acids long. Germline assignment: CDR1 FNHDT and CDR2 SITEND (reference sequence). After removal of 5 bases from V and 1 base from J, the junction contained 1 base not matched to a gene. This CDR3 is CASRTGDQDTQYF. Incomplete CDR3 DNA: TGTGCCAGCAGAACTGGGGACCAAGACACCCAGTAC.

Turning to this clone: The listed genes are named as in mouse. The DNA ends 1 residue before the CDR3 does, and the rest of the CDR3 is filled in from the germline J gene. The chain uses TRBV21 and TRBJ2-2; 7 bases fit TRBD2. TRBV21 is reported as an ORF; its role is uncertain. Germline trimming cut 2 bases from V and 0 bases from J; bases unmatched to any gene: 0. This CDR3 has 15 amino acids. This chain's CDR3 is CASSQGGANTGQLYF. The covered CDR3 bases are TGTGCTAGCAGTCAAGGGGGGGCAAACACCGGGCAGCTCTAC.

About this clone: Mouse germline and gene names are used. The observed sequence ends 1 residue before the CDR3 terminus, with the missing tail filled in from the germline J gene. This chain joins TRBV26 and TRBJ1-3, with a possible D match to TRBD1 (5 bases). This CDR3 region has 14 residues. Trimming pared 4 bases from V and 3 bases from J, leaving 10 bases between. In germline, CDR1 is KGHPV, CDR2 FQNQEV (reference sequence). This CDR3 is CASSRQFYGNTLYF. The DNA read from the CDR3 is TGTGCCAGCAGTCGACAGTTCTATGGAAATACGCTCTAT.

Only a few counts were recorded for this clone. Genes here carry mouse names. The read terminates 1 residue before the CDR3 end, so the remaining end is supplied by the germline J gene. This rearrangement joins TRBV2 to TRBJ1-1, with TRBD1 matching 11 bases. V gave up 4 bases and J gave up 1 base; unmatched junction bases: 2. There are 15 residues in the CDR3. Germline V lookup: CDR1 LGHNA, CDR2 YSYQKL. The CDR3 DNA, read in part, is TGTGCCAGCAGCCTCGGGACAGGGGGAAACACAGAAGTCTTC. This gives the protein CASSLGTGGNTEVF. The complete CDR3 protein is CASSLGTGGNTEVFF.

Comment on this clone: Germline and genes here are mouse. The read comes to an end 1 residue before the CDR3 does, leaving the germline J gene to fill in the end. The J gene is TRBJ1-2, the V gene TRBV13-3, with D maybe TRBD1 (5 bases). The V end was cut by 4 bases, the J end by 3 bases, with 10 bases between. The CDR3 has 13 residues. Germline V lookup: CDR1 NNHDY, CDR2 SYVADS. The part of the CDR3 DNA that was read is TGTGCCAGCAGTCTCCAGGGAGACTCCGACTACACC. It codes for CASSLQGDSDYT. The whole CDR3 protein reads CASSLQGDSDYTF.

Of note for this clone: Genes and germline are mouse. The read ends 1 residue shy of where the CDR3 ends; the end is completed using the germline J gene. This specimen includes other DNA sequences encoding the same CDR3. The gene calls are TRBV13-1 and TRBJ1-1; D unresolved. The germline V gene has CDR1 NSHNY and CDR2 SYGAGN. With 2 bases removed from V and 0 bases from J, the gap between germline ends came to 5 bases. The CDR3 is 13 residues long. The CDR3 spells CASSDRANTEVFF. The CDR3 bases that were read are TGTGCCAGCAGTGACAGAGCAAACACAGAAGTCTTC.

The sample holds a few counts of this clone. Gene names are the mouse ones. The CDR3 is cut off 1 residue early in the read; its end comes from the germline J gene. The chain joins TRBV31 to TRBJ1-5, with 11 nucleotides matching TRBD1. V dropped 3 bases and J dropped 2; count of bases not matched to a gene: 3. From germline, CDR1 is GKSSPN and CDR2 SITVG. The CDR3 is 15 amino acids. Here the CDR3 reads CAWSPDRGHNQAPLF. CDR3 DNA, as far as it was read: TGTGCCTGGAGCCCGGACAGGGGGCACAACCAGGCTCCGCTT.

Details on this clone: The listed genes are named as in mouse. Sequencing ends 1 residue short of the CDR3 end; the germline J gene provides the rest. The chain carries TRBV5 and TRBJ1-4, with unresolved D. The ends were cut back, 0 bases at V and 5 bases at J, with 7 bases in the middle. Germline V gives CDR1 LGHNA, CDR2 YNLKQL (reference sequence). The CDR3 consists of 14 residues. The sequenced part of the CDR3 DNA is TGTGCCAGCAGCCAAGACATAACTAACGAAAGATTATTT. Its protein is CASSQDITNERLF. The whole CDR3 sequence is CASSQDITNERLFF.

Turning to this clone: The genes are named according to mouse. The read terminates 1 residue before the CDR3 end, so the remaining end is supplied by the germline J gene. The V call is TRBV13-2, the J call TRBJ1-3; D gene unclear. This CDR3 has 14 residues. V dropped 2 bases and J dropped 0 bases, with 6 bases sitting between them. From germline, CDR1 is NNHNN and CDR2 SYGAGS (reference sequence). Here the CDR3 reads CASGEQNSGNTLYF. CDR3 DNA, as far as it was read: TGTGCCAGCGGTGAACAAAATTCTGGAAATACGCTCTAT.

A remark on this clone: Gene names and germline refer to mouse. The read gets to within 1 residue of the CDR3 end, and the germline J gene fills in the rest. This chain links TRBV26 with TRBJ2-2; 10 positions match TRBD1. V shed 7 bases, J shed 3 bases, and the junction held 5 bases outside the gene matches. The CDR3 has 15 residues. The germline CDR1 and CDR2 sequences are KGHPV and FQNQEV (reference sequence). The covered CDR3 bases are TGTGCCAGCACCCGGGACAGGGGCTACACCGGGCAGCTCTAC. As protein: CASTRDRGYTGQLY. The CDR3 in full is CASTRDRGYTGQLYF.

Notes on this clone: Any gene name here is a mouse gene name. Read data end 1 residue before the CDR3 end; the end is taken from the germline J gene. The V gene is TRBV3, the J gene TRBJ2-5; 12 nucleotides agree with TRBD2. The CDR3 consists of 15 residues. V shed 4 bases, J shed 5 bases, and the junction held 4 bases outside the gene matches. The V gene's germline CDR1 is SNHLY and CDR2 FYNGKV (reference sequence). The sequenced part of the CDR3 DNA is TGTGCCAGCAGCTCCTCGACTGGGGGGGCAGACACCCAGTAC. Its translation: CASSSSTGGADTQY. The full CDR3 protein reads CASSSSTGGADTQYF.

For this clone: Mouse names are used for the genes. The read ends 1 residue before the CDR3 terminus; that terminus is restored from the germline J gene. This chain uses TRBV13-2 with TRBJ2-1; 11 nucleotides match TRBD2. From germline, CDR1 is NNHNN and CDR2 SYGAGS (reference sequence). The CDR3 has 16 residues. V lost 1 base, J lost 2 bases, and 2 bases stayed unmatched. This CDR3 reads CASGDRLGGYYAEQFF. The covered CDR3 bases are TGTGCCAGCGGTGATAGACTGGGGGGGTACTATGCTGAGCAGTTC.

Notes on this clone: Here the gene names and germline are mouse. Additional DNA sequences in this sample encode the identical CDR3. CDR3 bases read: TGTGCCAGCGGTGATGCGGGGGGCTATGCTGAGCAGTTC. Translated: CASGDAGGYAEQF. The complete CDR3 protein is CASGDAGGYAEQFF. V is TRBV13-2 and J is TRBJ2-1, with a tentative D call TRBD2 (6 bases). The observed sequence ends 1 residue before the CDR3 terminus, with the missing tail filled in from the germline J gene. The germline gives CDR1 NNHNN, CDR2 SYGAGS (reference sequence). CDR3 length: 14 amino acids. Trimming removed 0 bases at V and 3 bases at J, with 7 bases between.

This clone was seen a few times. Gene names denote mouse genes. With the read ending 1 residue before the CDR3 end, the germline J gene is used to fill in that end. This sequence joins TRBV16 and TRBJ2-7, with TRBD2 matching 12 bases. The CDR3 is made up of 16 amino acids. The germline V gene has CDR1 SGHSA and CDR2 FRNQAP. Losses at the gene ends were 4 bases for V and 0 bases for J; bases not matched to a gene: 4. The CDR3 bases that were read are TGTGCAAGCAGCTCCGGGACTGGGGGGATCTCCTATGAACAGTAC. It is translated as CASSSGTGGISYEQY. The entire CDR3 protein reads CASSSGTGGISYEQYF.

To note about this clone: Genes and germline are mouse. From the germline J gene comes the end of the CDR3, since the read stops 1 residue before it. The V call is TRBV1, the J call TRBJ1-3; 9 bases match TRBD1. Trimming took 3 bases from V and 2 from J; bases not matched to a gene: 2. The CDR3 is made up of 15 amino acids. CDR1 is NSQYPW and CDR2 is LRSPGD in the germline V gene (reference sequence). The CDR3 protein is CTCSARQGAGNTLYF. Partial CDR3 DNA: TGCACCTGCAGTGCCCGACAGGGGGCTGGAAATACGCTCTAT.

A word on this clone: All gene names here are mouse names. The sequence runs out 1 residue before the end of the CDR3; the remainder is reconstructed from the germline J gene. This sequence joins TRBV2 and TRBJ1-4; D is possibly TRBD1 (5 bases). The CDR3 contains 14 residues. Germline V gene sequence: CDR1 LGHNA, CDR2 YSYQKL. Trimming took off 0 bases at V and 5 bases at J, with 7 bases between the two ends. Partial CDR3 DNA: TGTGCCAGCAGCCAAGACGCAGGGAACGAAAGATTATTT. Translated, it gives CASSQDAGNERLF. The whole CDR3 protein is CASSQDAGNERLFF.

Remarks on this clone: Germline and genes here are mouse. The sequenced fragment ends 1 residue before the CDR3 boundary, so the rest is inferred from the germline J gene. The chain recombines TRBV3 with TRBJ2-5; no definite D call. The V gene's germline CDR1 is SNHLY and CDR2 FYNGKV (reference sequence). Between the trimmed V and J ends, which lost 0 bases and 4 bases, there was a span of 2 bases. The CDR3 length is 12 residues. The DNA read from the CDR3 is TGTGCCAGCAGCTTAGCAGAAGACACCCAGTAC. Protein: CASSLAEDTQY. The complete CDR3 protein is CASSLAEDTQYF.

A note on this clone: Gene names are mouse gene names. The DNA ends 1 residue before the CDR3 does, and the rest of the CDR3 is filled in from the germline J gene. J is TRBJ2-5 and V is TRBV3, with 8 nucleotides matching TRBD1. CDR3 length equals 14 residues. CDR1 SNHLY and CDR2 FYNGKV come from the germline V gene (reference sequence). Trimming took 5 bases from V and 4 from J; bases not matched to a gene: 5. The chain's CDR3 is CASSTGTGEDTQYF. The CDR3 DNA, read in part, is TGTGCCAGCAGCACGGGGACAGGCGAAGACACCCAGTAC.

Note on this clone: Mouse gene names and germline throughout. The read finishes 1 residue shy of the CDR3 end, and the germline J gene is used to complete it. The rearrangement joins TRBV20 to TRBJ2-7; 9 bases agree with TRBD2. V gave up 4 bases and J gave up 3 bases; unmatched junction bases: 1. The germline gives CDR1 GFQATS, CDR2 STVNSAI. There are 12 residues in the CDR3. CDR3 sequence reads: CGAKLGGYEQYF. CDR3 DNA, as far as it was read: TGTGGTGCTAAACTGGGGGGCTATGAACAGTAC.

In the case of this clone: Any gene name here is a mouse gene name. Read sequence stops 1 residue before the CDR3 end, and the germline J gene provides the missing end. The genes are TRBV13-1 and TRBJ2-1, with D hard to call. CDR3 length: 14 amino acids. CDR1 is NSHNY and CDR2 is SYGAGN in the germline V gene. Trimming left V 2 bases short and J 2 bases short, with 8 bases between. The CDR3 spells CASSERQYYAEQFF. The part of the CDR3 DNA that was read is TGTGCCAGCAGTGAGCGACAATACTATGCTGAGCAGTTC.